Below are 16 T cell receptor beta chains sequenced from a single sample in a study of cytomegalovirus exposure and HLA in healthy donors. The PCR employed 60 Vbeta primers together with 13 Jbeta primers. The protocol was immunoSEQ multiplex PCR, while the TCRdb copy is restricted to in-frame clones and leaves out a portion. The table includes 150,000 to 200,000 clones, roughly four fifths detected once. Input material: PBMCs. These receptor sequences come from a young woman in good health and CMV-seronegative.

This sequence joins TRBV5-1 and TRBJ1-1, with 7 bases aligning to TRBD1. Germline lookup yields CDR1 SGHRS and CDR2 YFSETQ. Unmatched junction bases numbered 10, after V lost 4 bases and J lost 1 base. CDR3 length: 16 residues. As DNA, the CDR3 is TGCGCCAGCAGCCCAAGGGGGCAGGGAACGAACACTGAAGCTTTCTTT. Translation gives CASSPRGQGTNTEAFF.

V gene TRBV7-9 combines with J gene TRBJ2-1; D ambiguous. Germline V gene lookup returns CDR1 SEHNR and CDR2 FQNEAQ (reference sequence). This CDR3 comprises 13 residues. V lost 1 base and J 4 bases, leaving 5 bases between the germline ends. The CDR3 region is CASSLGEYNEQFF. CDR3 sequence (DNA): TGTGCCAGCAGCTTAGGCGAATACAATGAGCAGTTCTTC.

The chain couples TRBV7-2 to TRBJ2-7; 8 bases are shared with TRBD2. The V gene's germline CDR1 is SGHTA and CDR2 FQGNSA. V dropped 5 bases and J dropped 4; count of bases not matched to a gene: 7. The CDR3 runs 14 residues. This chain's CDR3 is CASSAFSGVYEQYF. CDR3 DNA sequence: TGTGCCAGCAGCGCCTTTAGCGGGGTTTACGAGCAGTACTTC.

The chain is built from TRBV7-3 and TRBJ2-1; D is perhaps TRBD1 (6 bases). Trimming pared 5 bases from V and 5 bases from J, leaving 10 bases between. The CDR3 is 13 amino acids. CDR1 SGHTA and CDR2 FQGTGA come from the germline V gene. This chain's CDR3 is CASSRKGDNEQFF. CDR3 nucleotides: TGTGCCAGCAGCCGAAAGGGGGACAATGAGCAGTTCTTC. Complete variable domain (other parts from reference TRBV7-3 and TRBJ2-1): GAGVSQTPSNKVTEKGKYVELRCDPISGHTALYWYRQSLGQGPEFLIYFQGTGAADDSGLPNDRFFAVRPEGSVSTLKIQRTERGDSAVYLCASSRKGDNEQFFGPGTRLTVL.

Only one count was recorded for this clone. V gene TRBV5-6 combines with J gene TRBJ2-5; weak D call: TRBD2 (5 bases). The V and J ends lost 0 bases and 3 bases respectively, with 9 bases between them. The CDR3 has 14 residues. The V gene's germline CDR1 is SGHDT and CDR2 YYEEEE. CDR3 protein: CASSLASGEETQYF. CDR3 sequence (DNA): TGTGCCAGCAGCTTGGCCTCCGGGGAAGAGACCCAGTACTTC.

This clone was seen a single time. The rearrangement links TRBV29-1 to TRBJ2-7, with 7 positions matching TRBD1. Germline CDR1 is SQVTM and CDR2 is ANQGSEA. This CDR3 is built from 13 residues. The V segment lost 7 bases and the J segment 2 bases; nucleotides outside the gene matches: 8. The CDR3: CSARQGLTYEQYF. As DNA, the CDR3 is TGCAGCGCGAGACAGGGTTTAACCTACGAGCAGTACTTC.

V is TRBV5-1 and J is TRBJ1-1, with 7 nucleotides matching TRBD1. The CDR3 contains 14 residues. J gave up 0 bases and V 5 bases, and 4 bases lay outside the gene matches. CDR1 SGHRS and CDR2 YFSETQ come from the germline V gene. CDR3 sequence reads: CASSSGQLNTEAFF. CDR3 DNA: TGCGCCAGCAGTTCGGGACAGTTGAACACTGAAGCTTTCTTT.

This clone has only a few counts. The CDR3 is CASSFGGPEYEQYF. DNA for the CDR3: TGTGCCAGCAGCTTCGGGGGGCCCGAATACGAGCAGTACTTC. The rearrangement joins TRBV5-4 to TRBJ2-7; TRBD2 might be the D (7 bases). The CDR3 is 14 residues long. Trimming left V 2 bases short and J 4 bases short, with 13 bases between. Germline V gene lookup returns CDR1 SGHNT and CDR2 YYREEE (reference sequence).

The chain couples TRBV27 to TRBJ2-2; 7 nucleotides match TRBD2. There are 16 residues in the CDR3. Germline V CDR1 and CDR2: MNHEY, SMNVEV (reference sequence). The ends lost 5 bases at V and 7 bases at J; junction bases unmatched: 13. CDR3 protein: CASSLGTTSLGGELFF. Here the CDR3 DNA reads TGTGCCAGCAGTCTCGGGACTACCTCTTTGGGCGGGGAGCTGTTTTTT.

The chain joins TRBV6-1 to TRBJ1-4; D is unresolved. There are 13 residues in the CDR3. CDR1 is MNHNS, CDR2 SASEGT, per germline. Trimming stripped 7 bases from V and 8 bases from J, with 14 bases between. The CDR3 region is CASTLEGLEKLFF. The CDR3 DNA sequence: TGTGCCAGCACTCTAGAAGGCTTGGAAAAACTGTTTTTT.

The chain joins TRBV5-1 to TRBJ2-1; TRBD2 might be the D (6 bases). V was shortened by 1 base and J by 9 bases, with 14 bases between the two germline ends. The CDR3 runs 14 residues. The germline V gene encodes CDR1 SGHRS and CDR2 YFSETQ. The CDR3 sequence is CASSLFGGLREQFF. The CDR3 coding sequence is TGCGCCAGCAGCTTGTTTGGAGGGTTGCGTGAGCAGTTCTTC. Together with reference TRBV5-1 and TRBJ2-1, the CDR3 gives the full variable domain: KAGVTQTPRYLIKTRGQQVTLSCSPISGHRSVSWYQQTPGQGLQFLFEYFSETQRNKGNFPGRFSGRQFSNSRSEMNVSTLELGDSALYLCASSLFGGLREQFFGPGTRLTVL.

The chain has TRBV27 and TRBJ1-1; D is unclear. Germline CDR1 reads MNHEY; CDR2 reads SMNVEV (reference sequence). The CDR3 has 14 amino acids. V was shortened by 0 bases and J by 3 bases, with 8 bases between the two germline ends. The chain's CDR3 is CASSLSREDTEAFF. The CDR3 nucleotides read TGTGCCAGCAGTTTATCCAGAGAGGACACTGAAGCTTTCTTT.

CDR3 sequence reads: CASSVEAGGNYEQYF. In DNA, the CDR3 is TGTGCCAGCAGCGTAGAAGCGGGGGGTAACTACGAGCAGTACTTC. The rearrangement joins TRBV9 to TRBJ2-7; TRBD2 aligns across 9 bases. Germline CDR1 is SGDLS and CDR2 is YYNGEE. The CDR3 loop spans 15 amino acids. Trimming cost V 0 bases and J 3 bases; bases outside gene matches: 4.

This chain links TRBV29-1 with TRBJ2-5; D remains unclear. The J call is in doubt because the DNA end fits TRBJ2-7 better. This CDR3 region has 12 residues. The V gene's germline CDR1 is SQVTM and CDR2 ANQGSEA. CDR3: CSVVGQAYEQYF. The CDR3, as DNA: TGCAGCGTTGTGGGCCAGGCCTACGAGCAGTACTTC.

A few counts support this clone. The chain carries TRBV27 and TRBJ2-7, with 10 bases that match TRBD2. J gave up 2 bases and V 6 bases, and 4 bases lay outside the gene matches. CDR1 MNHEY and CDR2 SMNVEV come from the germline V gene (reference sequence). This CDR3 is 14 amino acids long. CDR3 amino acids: CASSLGLAAYEQYF. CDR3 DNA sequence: TGTGCCAGCAGCCTCGGACTAGCGGCCTACGAGCAGTACTTC.

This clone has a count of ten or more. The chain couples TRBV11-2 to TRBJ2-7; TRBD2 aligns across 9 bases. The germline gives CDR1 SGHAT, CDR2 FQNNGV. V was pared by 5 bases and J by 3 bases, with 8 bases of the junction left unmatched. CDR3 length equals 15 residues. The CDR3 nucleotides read TGTGCCAGCAGCCGCCCGACTAGCGGTAACTACGAGCAGTACTTC. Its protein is CASSRPTSGNYEQYF.